What follows are 2 T cell receptor beta chains derived from one specimen sequenced in a study of T cells expressing NK-cell markers. TCRdb reprocessed the 5' RACE reads, keeping one entry per CDR3 protein, no DNA. The repertoire table contains 300,000 or so distinct CDR3 sequences. Material for sequencing was blood T cells: a sorted CD56 or NKG2C T cell subset, CD4+ or CD8+ T cells, or bulk PBMC T cells (not recorded which). Receptors were obtained from a woman between 18 and 75 years old in good health.

The CDR3 protein is CASSLGRGMVVDTQYF. The rearrangement links TRBV7-3 to TRBJ2-3; as DNA is missing, the TRBD1 call by TCRdb cannot be tested. The length of the CDR3 is 16 residues. Per germline, CDR1 SGHTA and CDR2 FQGTGA.

V gene TRBV20-1 combines with J gene TRBJ2-3; TCRdb proposes TRBD2, but this gene call is untestable without DNA. Germline V gives CDR1 DFQATT, CDR2 SNEGSKA (reference sequence). This CDR3 has 14 amino acids. The CDR3 loop reads CSARASGATDTQYF.